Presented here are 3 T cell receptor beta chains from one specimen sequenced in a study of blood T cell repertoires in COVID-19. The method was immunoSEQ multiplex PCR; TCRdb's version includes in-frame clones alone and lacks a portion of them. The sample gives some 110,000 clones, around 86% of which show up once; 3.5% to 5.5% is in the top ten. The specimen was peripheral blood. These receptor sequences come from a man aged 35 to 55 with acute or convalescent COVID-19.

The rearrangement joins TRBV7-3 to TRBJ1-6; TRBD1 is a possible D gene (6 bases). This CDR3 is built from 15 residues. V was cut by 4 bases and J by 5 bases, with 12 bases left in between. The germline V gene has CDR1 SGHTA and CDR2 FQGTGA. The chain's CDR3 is CASSSRDINNSPLHF. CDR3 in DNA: TGTGCCAGCAGCTCCCGGGACATCAATAATTCACCCCTCCACTTT.

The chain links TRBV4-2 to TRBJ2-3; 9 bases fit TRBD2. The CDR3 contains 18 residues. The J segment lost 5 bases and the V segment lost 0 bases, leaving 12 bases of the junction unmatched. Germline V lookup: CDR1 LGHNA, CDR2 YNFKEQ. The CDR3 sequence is CASSQDKSGGLGKDTQYF. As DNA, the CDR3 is TGTGCCAGCAGCCAAGATAAGAGCGGGGGGCTAGGTAAAGATACGCAGTATTTT.

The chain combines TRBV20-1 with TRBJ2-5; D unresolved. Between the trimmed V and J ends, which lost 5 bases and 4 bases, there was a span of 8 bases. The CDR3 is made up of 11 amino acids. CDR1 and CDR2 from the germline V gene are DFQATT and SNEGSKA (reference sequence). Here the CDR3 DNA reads TGCAGTGCTGTAGTTTTAGAGACCCAGTACTTC. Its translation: CSAVVLETQYF.